Each of the 4 T cell receptor beta chains below was sequenced from the same sample in a study of metastatic and nonmetastatic thyroid tumors. No patient had received any treatment before thyroid surgery. From the PCR reads, TCRdb re-called clones with MiXCR. The sample consists of about 24,000 clones, more than 15% of them appearing once. The sample comprised adjacent normal tissue. These TCRs come from a male donor with papillary thyroid cancer or a benign thyroid nodule (not recorded which). Some clones in this sample may be carry-over from other donors' samples.

The genes are TRBV6-1 and TRBJ2-7; D could derive from TRBD1 or TRBD2 (6 bases each). CDR3 length equals 15 residues. Germline values: CDR1 MNHNS, CDR2 SASEGT. The germline V and J ends were trimmed by 11 bases and 4 bases, with 24 bases remaining between them. The CDR3 DNA follows: TGTGCCTGTAGCATACACCGAGGGGGGAGGTACGAGCAGTACTTC. Its protein is CACSIHRGGRYEQYF.

This clone occurred a few times. The chain joins TRBV6-2 or TRBV6-3 to TRBJ2-7, with a tentative D call TRBD2 (6 bases). V was shortened by 7 bases and J by 3 bases, with 19 bases between the two germline ends. Germline CDR1 is MNHEY and CDR2 is SVGEGT. The CDR3 runs to 15 residues. This CDR3 is CASTDPSVNYYEQYF. The CDR3 DNA sequence: TGTGCCAGCACCGACCCTAGCGTTAACTACTACGAGCAGTACTTC.

This clone was seen repeatedly, ten times or more. The chain joins TRBV5-6 to TRBJ2-5; D gene unclear. V lost 0 bases and J 5 bases, leaving 11 bases between the germline ends. The germline CDR1 and CDR2 sequences are SGHDT and YYEEEE. The CDR3 is 14 residues long. CDR3 sequence: CASSLGSVGETQYF. The CDR3 DNA follows: TGTGCCAGCAGCTTGGGCTCCGTTGGGGAGACCCAGTACTTC. The complete variable domain, with remaining parts taken from reference TRBV5-6 and TRBJ2-5, reads DAGVTQSPTHLIKTRGQQVTLRCSPKSGHDTVSWYQQALGQGPQFIFQYYEEEERQRGNFPDRFSGHQFPNYSSELNVNALLLGDSALYLCASSLGSVGETQYFGPGTRLLVL.

Ten or more counts support this clone. Sequence at one end of the junction differs from germline and may be a read error. V is TRBV10-3 and J is TRBJ2-2; D is undetermined. This CDR3 has 12 amino acids. Germline lookup yields CDR1 ENHRY and CDR2 SYGVKD. The CDR3 region has the DNA TGTGCCACCAGTAGGGACACCGGGGAGCTGTTTTTT. The encoded protein is CATSRDTGELFF.